This T cell receptor beta chain emerged from a study of T-cell reconstitution after alpha-beta-depleted transplantation in children. It was with unique molecular identifiers that the TCRbeta library was prepared. TCRdb re-derived calls from the PCR reads in MiXCR, one entry per CDR3 protein. This table has around 200,000 distinct CDR3 sequences, about 9.5% appearing once. This CDR3 region has 13 residues. Between the trimmed V and J ends, which lost 1 base and 4 bases, there was a span of 7 bases. Germline V gene lookup returns CDR1 KGHSH and CDR2 LQKENI. Here the sequenced sample was PBMCs from the stem cell graft donor, taken from the stem cell graft. This chain links TRBV18 with TRBJ2-5; D may match TRBD1 or TRBD2 (5 bases each). This TCR came from a human donor who donated a stem cell graft to a child with acute lymphoblastic leukemia. The CDR3 reads CASSPQGPETQYF. CDR3 nucleotide sequence: TGTGCCAGCTCACCACAGGGACCAGAGACCCAGTACTTC.